Below are 7 T cell receptor beta chains sequenced from a single sample in a study of T cell changes during pregnancy in multiple sclerosis. Generated by immunoSEQ multiplex PCR, the TCRdb table keeps only in-frame clones and is missing some. The table has 70,000 to 80,000 clones, approximately 95% seen once. This sample comprised peripheral blood, obtained in the first trimester of pregnancy. The source is a female donor with multiple sclerosis, enrolled in a pregnancy study.

The chain's CDR3 is CASSQIGTSGYEQYF. The CDR3 DNA follows: TGCGCCAGCAGCCAGATCGGGACTAGCGGTTACGAGCAGTACTTC. V usage is TRBV4-1 and J usage is TRBJ2-7; 11 bases line up with TRBD2. The CDR3 contains 15 residues. CDR1 and CDR2 from the germline V gene are MGHRA and YSYEKL. Trimming removed 3 bases from V and 4 bases from J; junction bases left unmatched: 5.

The rearrangement joins TRBV15 to TRBJ1-5, with 7 bases identical to TRBD1. CDR3 size: 14 residues. Germline CDR1 is LNHNV and CDR2 is YYDKDF (reference sequence). V lost 6 bases to trimming and J lost 3 bases; unmatched junction nucleotides: 5. CDR3 in DNA: TGTGCCACCAGGAGACAGGGTGACAATCAGCCCCAGCATTTT. Translation: CATRRQGDNQPQHF.

The chain combines TRBV5-1 with TRBJ2-1, with 7 positions matching TRBD2. Germline values: CDR1 SGHRS, CDR2 YFSETQ. This CDR3 region has 15 residues. The junction had 9 bases not matched to a gene; V was cut back by 4 bases and J by 5 bases. DNA of the CDR3: TGCGCCAGCAGCCTTAACCGGGACTACCACAATGAGCAGTTCTTC. This sequence encodes CASSLNRDYHNEQFF. Full variable domain (missing parts from reference TRBV5-1 and TRBJ2-1): KAGVTQTPRYLIKTRGQQVTLSCSPISGHRSVSWYQQTPGQGLQFLFEYFSETQRNKGNFPGRFSGRQFSNSRSEMNVSTLELGDSALYLCASSLNRDYHNEQFFGPGTRLTVL.

A single count supports this clone. The V gene is TRBV7-3, the J gene TRBJ2-7; a weak D match, TRBD2 (6 bases). The CDR3 covers 13 residues. The germline gives CDR1 SGHTA, CDR2 FQGTGA. V was trimmed by 1 base and J by 5 bases, leaving 9 bases between them. In DNA, the CDR3 is TGTGCCAGCAGCTTAAGGAGGGAAAACGAGCAGTACTTC. The encoded protein is CASSLRRENEQYF.

The rearrangement uses TRBV4-2 and TRBJ1-5; D call uncertain. Germline-derived CDR1 and CDR2 are LGHNA and YNFKEQ. The CDR3 sequence is 16 residues long. Deletions cut 2 bases from V and 1 base from J, with 12 bases between. This CDR3 reads CASSQSPGGSNQPQHF. In nucleotides, the CDR3 is TGTGCCAGCAGCCAAAGTCCCGGAGGGAGCAATCAGCCCCAGCATTTT.

The V and J genes are TRBV20-1 and TRBJ1-2; a possible D gene is TRBD1 (5 bases). The CDR3 length is 11 residues. Per the germline V gene, CDR1 is DFQATT and CDR2 is SNEGSKA (reference sequence). The V end lost 6 bases, the J end lost 2 bases, and 7 bases lay between the germline ends. The CDR3, as DNA: TGCAGTGCCAGGGAAAACTATGGCTACACCTTC. This sequence encodes CSARENYGYTF.

For the CDR3, the DNA is TGTGCCAGCAGTTCGGACAGGCCGGCCACGAGGGGCTACACCTTC. Translation gives CASSSDRPATRGYTF. This sequence joins TRBV28 and TRBJ1-2; 7 bases line up with TRBD1. The CDR3 has 15 amino acids. The germline gives CDR1 MDHEN, CDR2 SYDVKM. V lost 4 bases and J lost 8; bases outside the gene matches: 13.